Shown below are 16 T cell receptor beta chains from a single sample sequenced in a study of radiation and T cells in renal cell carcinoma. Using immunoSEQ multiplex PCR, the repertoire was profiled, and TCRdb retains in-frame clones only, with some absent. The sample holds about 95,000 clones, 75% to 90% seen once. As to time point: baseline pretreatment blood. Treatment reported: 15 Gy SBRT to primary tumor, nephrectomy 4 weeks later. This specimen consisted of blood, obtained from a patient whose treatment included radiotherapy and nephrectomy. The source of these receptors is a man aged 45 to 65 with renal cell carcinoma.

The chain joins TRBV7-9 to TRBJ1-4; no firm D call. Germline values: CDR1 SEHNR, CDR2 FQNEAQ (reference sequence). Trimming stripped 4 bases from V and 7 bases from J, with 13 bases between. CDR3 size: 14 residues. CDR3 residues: CASSSRGRGEKLFF. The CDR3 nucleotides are TGTGCCAGCAGCTCCCGTGGACGGGGTGAAAAACTGTTTTTT.

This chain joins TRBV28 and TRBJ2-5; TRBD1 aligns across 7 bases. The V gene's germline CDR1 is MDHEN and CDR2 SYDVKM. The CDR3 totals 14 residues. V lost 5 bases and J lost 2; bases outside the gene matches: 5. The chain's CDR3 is CASSHRDRQETQYF. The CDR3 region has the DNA TGTGCCAGCAGTCACCGGGACAGACAAGAGACCCAGTACTTC.

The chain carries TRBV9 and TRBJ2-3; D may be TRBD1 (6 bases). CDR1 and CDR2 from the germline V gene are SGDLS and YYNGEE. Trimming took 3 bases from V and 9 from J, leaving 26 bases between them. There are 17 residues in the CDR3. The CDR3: CASSARTGSPTAETQYF. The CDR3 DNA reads TGTGCCAGCAGCGCACGAACAGGGAGCCCCACAGCGGAGACGCAGTATTTT. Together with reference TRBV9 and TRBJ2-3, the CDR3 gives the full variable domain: DSGVTQTPKHLITATGQRVTLRCSPRSGDLSVYWYQQSLDQGLQFLIQYYNGEERAKGNILERFSAQQFPDLHSELNLSSLELGDSALYFCASSARTGSPTAETQYFGPGTRLTVL.

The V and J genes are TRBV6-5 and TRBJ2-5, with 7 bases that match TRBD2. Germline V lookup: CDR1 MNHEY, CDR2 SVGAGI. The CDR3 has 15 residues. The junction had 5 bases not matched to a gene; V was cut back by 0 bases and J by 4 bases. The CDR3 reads CASSYSGEGGETQYF. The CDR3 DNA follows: TGTGCCAGCAGTTACTCGGGGGAGGGAGGAGAGACCCAGTACTTC.

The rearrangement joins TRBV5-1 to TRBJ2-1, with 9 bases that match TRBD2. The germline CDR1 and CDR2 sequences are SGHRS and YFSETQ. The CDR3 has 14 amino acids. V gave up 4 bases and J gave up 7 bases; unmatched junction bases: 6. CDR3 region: CASSTAGGGNEQFF. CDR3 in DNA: TGCGCCAGCAGCACGGCGGGAGGGGGGAATGAGCAGTTCTTC.

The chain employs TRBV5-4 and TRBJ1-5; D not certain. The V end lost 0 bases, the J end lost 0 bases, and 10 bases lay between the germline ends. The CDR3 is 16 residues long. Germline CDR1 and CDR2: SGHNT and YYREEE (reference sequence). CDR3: CASSLGAPDSNQPQHF. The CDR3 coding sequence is TGTGCCAGCAGCTTGGGTGCTCCTGATAGCAATCAGCCCCAGCATTTT.

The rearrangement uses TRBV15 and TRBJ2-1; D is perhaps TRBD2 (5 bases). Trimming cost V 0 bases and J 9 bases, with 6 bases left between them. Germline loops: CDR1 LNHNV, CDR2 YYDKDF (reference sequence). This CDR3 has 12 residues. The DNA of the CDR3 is TGTGCCACCAGCAGAGATCGGGGTGAGCAGTTCTTC. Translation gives CATSRDRGEQFF. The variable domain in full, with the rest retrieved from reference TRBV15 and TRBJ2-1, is DAMVIQNPRYQVTQFGKPVTLSCSQTLNHNVMYWYQQKSSQAPKLLFHYYDKDFNNEADTPDNFQSRRPNTSFCFLDIRSPGLGDTAMYLCATSRDRGEQFFGPGTRLTVL.

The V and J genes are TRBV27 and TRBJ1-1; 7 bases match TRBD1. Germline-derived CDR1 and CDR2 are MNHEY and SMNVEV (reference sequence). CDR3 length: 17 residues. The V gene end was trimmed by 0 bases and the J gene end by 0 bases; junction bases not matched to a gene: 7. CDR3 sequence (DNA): TGTGCCAGCAGTTTATCCCCCACAGGGGTAGTGAACACTGAAGCTTTCTTT. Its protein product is CASSLSPTGVVNTEAFF.

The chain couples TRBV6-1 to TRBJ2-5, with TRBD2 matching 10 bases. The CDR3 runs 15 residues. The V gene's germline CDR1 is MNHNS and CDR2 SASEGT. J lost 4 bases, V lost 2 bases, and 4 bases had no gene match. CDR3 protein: CASSESLAGVETQYF. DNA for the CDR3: TGTGCCAGCAGTGAAAGTCTAGCGGGAGTAGAGACCCAGTACTTC.

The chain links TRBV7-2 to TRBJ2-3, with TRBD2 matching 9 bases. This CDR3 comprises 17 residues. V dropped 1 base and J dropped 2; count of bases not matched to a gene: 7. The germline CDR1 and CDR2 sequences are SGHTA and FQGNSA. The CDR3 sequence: CASSLGGVAGVTDTQYF. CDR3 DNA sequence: TGTGCCAGCAGCTTAGGTGGGGTAGCGGGGGTCACAGATACGCAGTATTTT.

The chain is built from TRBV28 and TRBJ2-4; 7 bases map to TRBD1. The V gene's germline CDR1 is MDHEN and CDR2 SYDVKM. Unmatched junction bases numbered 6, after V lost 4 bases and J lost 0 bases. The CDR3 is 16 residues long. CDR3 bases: TGTGCCAGCAGTTCGGGACAGACTCTAGCCAAAAACATTCAGTACTTC. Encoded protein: CASSSGQTLAKNIQYF. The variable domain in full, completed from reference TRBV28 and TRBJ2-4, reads DVKVTQSSRYLVKRTGEKVFLECVQDMDHENMFWYRQDPGLGLRLIYFSYDVKMKEKGDIPEGYSVSREKKERFSLILESASTNQTSMYLCASSSGQTLAKNIQYFGAGTRLSVL.

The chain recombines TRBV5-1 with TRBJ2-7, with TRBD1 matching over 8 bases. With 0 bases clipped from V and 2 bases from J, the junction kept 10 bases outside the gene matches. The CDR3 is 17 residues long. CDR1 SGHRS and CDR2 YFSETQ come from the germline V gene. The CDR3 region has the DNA TGCGCCAGCAGCTTGGTGAGCGATATGACAGGGGCCTACGAGCAGTACTTC. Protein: CASSLVSDMTGAYEQYF.

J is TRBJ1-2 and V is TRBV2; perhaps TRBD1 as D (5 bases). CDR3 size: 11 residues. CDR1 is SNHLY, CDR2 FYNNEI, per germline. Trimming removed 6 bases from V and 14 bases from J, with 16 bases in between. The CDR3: CASRASGRATF. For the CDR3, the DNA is TGTGCCAGCAGGGCCTCAGGGCGCGCGACCTTC.

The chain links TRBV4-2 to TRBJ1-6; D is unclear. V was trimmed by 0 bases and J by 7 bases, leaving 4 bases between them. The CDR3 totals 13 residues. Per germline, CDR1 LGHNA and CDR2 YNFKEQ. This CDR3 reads CASSQDRNSPLHF. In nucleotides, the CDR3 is TGTGCCAGCAGCCAAGATAGGAATTCACCCCTCCACTTT.

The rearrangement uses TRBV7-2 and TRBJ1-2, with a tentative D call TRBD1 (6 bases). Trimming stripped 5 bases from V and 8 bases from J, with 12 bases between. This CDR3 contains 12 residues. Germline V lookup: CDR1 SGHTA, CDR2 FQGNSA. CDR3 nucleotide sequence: TGTGCCAGCAGCCTATATACAGGGGGCTACACCTTC. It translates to CASSLYTGGYTF.

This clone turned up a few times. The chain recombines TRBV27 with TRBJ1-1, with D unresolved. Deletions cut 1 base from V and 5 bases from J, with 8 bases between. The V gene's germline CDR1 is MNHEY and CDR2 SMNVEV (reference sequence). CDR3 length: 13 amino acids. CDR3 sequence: CASSLYSRTEAFF. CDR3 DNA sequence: TGTGCCAGCAGTTTATATTCGAGGACTGAAGCTTTCTTT.